A selection of T cell receptor beta chains follows, all from one sample in a study of blood T cell repertoires in COVID-19. Using immunoSEQ multiplex PCR, the repertoire was profiled, and TCRdb retains in-frame clones only, with some absent. The sample includes 250,000 to 300,000 clones, about 88% of them seen just once. The specimen was peripheral blood. All receptors derive from a man between 18 and 29 years old with active or convalescent COVID-19. Both conserved end residues are part of each CDR3. A D gene is named only where the DNA matches it firmly. Clone sizes are given selectively: once, few, many, or a class where the clone is expanded.

>TRBV6-2/TRBV6-3|-|TRBJ1-2|-
CASSYYIEADYGYTF
TGTGCCAGCAGTTATTACATCGAGGCAGACTATGGCTACACCTTC
>TRBV28|-|TRBJ1-2|TRBD1
CASSDSGQTTWYGYTF
TGTGCCAGCAGCGATTCGGGACAGACAACCTGGTATGGCTACACCTTC
>TRBV5-1|-|TRBJ2-3|TRBD1
CASSWGTGGTDTQYF
TGCGCCAGCAGCTGGGGGACAGGGGGCACAGATACGCAGTATTTT
>TRBV28|once|TRBJ1-1|-
CASILEEDTEAFF
TGTGCCAGCATCCTGGAGGAGGACACTGAAGCTTTCTTT
>TRBV5-1|-|TRBJ2-2|-
CASSFSSGGTGELFF
TGCGCCAGCAGCTTCTCATCAGGCGGGACCGGGGAGCTGTTTTTT
>TRBV5-6|-|TRBJ1-2|-
CASSFTGGANGYTF
TGTGCCAGCAGCTTTACGGGGGGCGCAAATGGCTACACCTTC
>TRBV7-8|-|TRBJ2-1|TRBD2
CASSTSGTSVPVTSEQFF
TGTGCCAGCAGCACCTCCGGGACTAGCGTTCCTGTCACTAGTGAGCAGTTCTTC
>TRBV29-1|-|TRBJ1-6|TRBD1
CSVAGQVDSPLHF
TGCAGCGTTGCGGGACAGGTAGATTCACCCCTCCACTTT
>TRBV4-1|-|TRBJ1-2|-
CASSQGDTRYGYTF
TGCGCCAGCAGCCAAGGCGACACCCGCTATGGCTACACCTTC
>TRBV5-4|few|TRBJ1-3|-
CASSLGGGSSGNTIYF
TGTGCCAGCAGCTTGGGCGGGGGGAGCTCTGGAAACACCATATATTTT
>TRBV30|-|TRBJ2-7|TRBD2
CAWETSGGEGYEQYF
TGTGCCTGGGAAACTAGCGGGGGGGAAGGCTACGAGCAGTACTTC
>TRBV2|-|TRBJ1-6|-
CASRSDDLNSPLHF
TGTGCCAGCAGGTCCGACGACTTAAATTCACCCCTCCACTTT
>TRBV24-1|once|TRBJ1-2|-
CATETDDGGYTF
TGTGCCACCGAGACAGACGATGGGGGCTACACCTTC
>TRBV11-2|-|TRBJ2-7|TRBD2
CASSPVTSIAGYYEQYF
TGTGCCAGCAGCCCAGTCACTTCGATAGCGGGGTACTACGAGCAGTACTTC
>TRBV12-5|-|TRBJ2-7|-
CASGFLGTHIF
TGTGCTAGTGGTTTTCTGGGGACACATATCTTC
>TRBV7-2|-|TRBJ2-7|-
CASSLQGSHEQYF
TGTGCCAGCAGCTTACAGGGTTCCCACGAGCAGTACTTC
>TRBV30|-|TRBJ2-2|-
CAWLGAGELFF
TGTGCCTGGTTAGGGGCCGGGGAGCTGTTTTTT
>TRBV6-5|-|TRBJ1-3|-
CASSYREGDTIYF
TGTGCCAGCAGTTACCGGGAGGGGGACACCATATATTTT
>TRBV20-1|few|TRBJ1-2|-
CSASVAQDYAGYTF
TGCAGTGCTAGTGTGGCACAGGACTATGCTGGCTACACCTTC
>TRBV7-3|-|TRBJ2-1|TRBD2
CASSLNPGLAEGNEQFF
TGTGCCAGCAGCTTAAACCCGGGGCTAGCGGAGGGGAATGAGCAGTTCTTC
>TRBV5-4|-|TRBJ2-7|-
CASSLSPGEQYF
TGTGCCAGCAGCTTGTCTCCGGGCGAGCAGTACTTC
>TRBV12-3/TRBV12-4|-|TRBJ2-7|-
CATSAGQAYEQYF
TGTGCCACCTCTGCGGGGCAGGCTTACGAGCAGTACTTC